This is a list of T cell receptor beta chains from one sample in a study of beta chain features in type 1 diabetes. TCRdb keeps only in-frame clones here, not all; method: immunoSEQ multiplex PCR. This table holds a few hundred thousand clones, roughly an eighth found once. Material: naive CD4+ T cells from blood. These receptors all stem from a woman in her late teens or twenties with type 1 diabetes. The CDR3 runs from the conserved cysteine through the conserved F or W. The order of the fields is CDR3 length, V gene, J gene, CDR3 protein.

16	TRBV19	TRBJ2-2	CASSLTGTGVSGELFF
14	TRBV29-1	TRBJ2-5	CSVGRGTAAETQYF
15	TRBV19	TRBJ1-3	CASSNEKYSGNTIYF
17	TRBV25-1	TRBJ1-2	CASSSREASNRVYGYTF
15	TRBV7-2	TRBJ2-5	CASSLSQRGQETQYF
13	TRBV29-1	TRBJ2-7	CSVRQSKTYEQYF
16	TRBV25-1	TRBJ1-2	CASSEYGTKGYYGYTF
17	TRBV10-3	TRBJ2-6	CAIRSTGISSGANVLTF
13	TRBV28	TRBJ1-2	CASSSGQGGGYTF
14	TRBV28	TRBJ2-1	CASIRLASYNEQFF
15	TRBV5-1	TRBJ2-1	CASSLEEGSYNEQFF
12	TRBV19	TRBJ1-5	CASAGPLQPQHF
16	TRBV7-4	TRBJ2-7	CASSLGGRDSHYEQYF
11	TRBV19	TRBJ2-1	CASSVASGQFF
14	TRBV30	TRBJ1-1	CAWRRTGWGTEAFF
15	TRBV15	TRBJ2-5	CATSRDRAGSETQYF
17	TRBV7-2	TRBJ2-5	CASSTTGTSGTQETQYF